This T cell receptor (beta chain) comes out of a study of control samples from healthy donors and cancer patients. Measured with immunoSEQ multiplex PCR; TCRdb has only the in-frame clones, and not every one. Of 65,000 to 85,000 clones listed, roughly nine tenths are singletons. Germline V gives CDR1 ENHRY, CDR2 SYGVKD. Trimming cost V 9 bases and J 1 base; bases outside gene matches: 5. The CDR3 is made up of 13 amino acids. The TCR sequence derives from a woman aged 50 to 60 with colorectal cancer. This chain joins TRBV10-3 and TRBJ1-1; 7 positions match TRBD1. What was sequenced was PBMCs. CDR3 bases: TGTGCCATGCAGACAGGGCAGAACACTGAAGCTTTCTTT. Protein: CAMQTGQNTEAFF.